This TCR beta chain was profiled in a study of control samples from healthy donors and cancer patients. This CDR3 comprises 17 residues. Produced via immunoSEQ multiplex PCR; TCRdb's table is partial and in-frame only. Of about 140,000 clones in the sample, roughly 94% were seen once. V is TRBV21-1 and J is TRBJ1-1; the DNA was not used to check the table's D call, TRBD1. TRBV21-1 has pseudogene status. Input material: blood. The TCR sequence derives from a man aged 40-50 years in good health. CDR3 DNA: TGTGCCAGCAGCAAGCCTCCAGGGGGAGATATGAACACTGAAGCTTTCTTT. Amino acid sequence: CASSKPPGGDMNTEAFF.